This TCR beta chain was sequenced during a study of cytomegalovirus exposure and HLA in healthy donors. Findings and limits, study-wide: Among TCR beta chains, those listed as cytomegalovirus-associated numbered about 160.

The PCR was carried out with 60 Vbeta primers and 13 Jbeta primers. Profiled with immunoSEQ multiplex PCR; TCRdb holds only in-frame clones, not every one. The sample holds about 240,000 clones; 81% are singletons and the top ten take about 8%. Germline CDR1 and CDR2: ENHRY and SYGVKD. After removal of 6 bases from V and 4 bases from J, the junction contained 5 bases not matched to a gene. The CDR3 loop spans 15 amino acids. As regards this clone: Its antigen is unidentified.

Specimen: PBMCs. The chain recombines TRBV10-3 with TRBJ2-3, with 12 bases matching TRBD2. This sequence originates from a woman aged 60-75 years in good health and CMV-seropositive. The CDR3 loop reads CAIRGGLAGSDTQYF. The DNA of the CDR3 is TGTGCCATCAGAGGCGGACTAGCGGGATCAGATACGCAGTATTTT.